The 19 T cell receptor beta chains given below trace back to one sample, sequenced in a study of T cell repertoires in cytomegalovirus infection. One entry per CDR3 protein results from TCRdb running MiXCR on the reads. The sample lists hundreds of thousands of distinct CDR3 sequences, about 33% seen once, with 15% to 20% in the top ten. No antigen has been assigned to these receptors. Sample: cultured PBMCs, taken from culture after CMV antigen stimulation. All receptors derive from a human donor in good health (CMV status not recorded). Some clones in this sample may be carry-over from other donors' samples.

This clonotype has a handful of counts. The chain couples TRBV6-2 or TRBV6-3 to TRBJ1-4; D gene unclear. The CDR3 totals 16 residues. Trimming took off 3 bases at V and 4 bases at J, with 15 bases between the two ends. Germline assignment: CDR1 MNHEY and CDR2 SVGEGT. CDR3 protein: CASSYERKIRNEKLFF. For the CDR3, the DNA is TGTGCCAGCAGTTATGAACGGAAGATCCGTAATGAAAAACTGTTTTTT.

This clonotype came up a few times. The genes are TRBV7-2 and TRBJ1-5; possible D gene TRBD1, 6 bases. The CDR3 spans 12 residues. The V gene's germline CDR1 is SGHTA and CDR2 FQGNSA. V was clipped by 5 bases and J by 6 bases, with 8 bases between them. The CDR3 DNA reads TGTGCCAGCAGCCCAGGGGCTCAGCCCCAGCATTTT. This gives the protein CASSPGAQPQHF.

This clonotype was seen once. CDR3 nucleotide sequence: TGTGCCAGCAGCGTATCGGGAGGGGGCAACGAGCAGTACTTC. It codes for CASSVSGGGNEQYF. The J gene is TRBJ2-7, the V gene TRBV9; a possible D gene is TRBD2 (8 bases). Trimming shortened V by 1 base and J by 5 bases, and 13 bases separated the two germline ends. The CDR3 runs 14 residues. Per the germline V gene, CDR1 is SGDLS and CDR2 is YYNGEE.

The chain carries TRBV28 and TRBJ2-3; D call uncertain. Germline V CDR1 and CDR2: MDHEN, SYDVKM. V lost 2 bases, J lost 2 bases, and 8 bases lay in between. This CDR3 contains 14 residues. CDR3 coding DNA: TGTGCCAGCAGTTTACGGCCGGACACAGATACGCAGTATTTT. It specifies CASSLRPDTDTQYF.

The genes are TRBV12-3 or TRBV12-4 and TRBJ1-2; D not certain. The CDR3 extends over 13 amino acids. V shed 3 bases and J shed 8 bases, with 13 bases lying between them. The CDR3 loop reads CASSFGRGGGYTF. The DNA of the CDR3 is TGTGCCAGCAGTTTTGGCCGGGGAGGGGGCTACACCTTC.

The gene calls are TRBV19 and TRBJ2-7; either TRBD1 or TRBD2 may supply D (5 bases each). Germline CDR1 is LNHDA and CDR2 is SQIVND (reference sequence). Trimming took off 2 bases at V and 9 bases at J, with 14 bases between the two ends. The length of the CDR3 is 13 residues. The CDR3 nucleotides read TGTGCCAGTAGTATAATAGGAAGGGACGCGCAGTACTTC. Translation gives CASSIIGRDAQYF.

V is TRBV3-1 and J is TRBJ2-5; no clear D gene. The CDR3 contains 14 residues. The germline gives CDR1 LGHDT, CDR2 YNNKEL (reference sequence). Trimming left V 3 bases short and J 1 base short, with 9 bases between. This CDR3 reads CASSQLGIQETQYF. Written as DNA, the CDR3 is TGTGCCAGCAGCCAGTTGGGGATCCAAGAGACCCAGTACTTC.

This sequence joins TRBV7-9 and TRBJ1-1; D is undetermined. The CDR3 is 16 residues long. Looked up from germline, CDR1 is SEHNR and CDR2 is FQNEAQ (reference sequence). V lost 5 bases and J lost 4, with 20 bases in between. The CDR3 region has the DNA TGTGCCAGCAGCCAAGCGGTCGGGGAGCTGAGCACTGAAGCTTTCTTT. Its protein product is CASSQAVGELSTEAFF.

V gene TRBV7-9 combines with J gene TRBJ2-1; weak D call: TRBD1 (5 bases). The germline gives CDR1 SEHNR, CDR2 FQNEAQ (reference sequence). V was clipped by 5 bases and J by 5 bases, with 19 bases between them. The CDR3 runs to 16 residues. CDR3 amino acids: CASSKGAINLNNEQFF. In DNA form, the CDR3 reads TGTGCCAGCAGCAAAGGGGCCATAAACTTAAACAATGAGCAGTTCTTC.

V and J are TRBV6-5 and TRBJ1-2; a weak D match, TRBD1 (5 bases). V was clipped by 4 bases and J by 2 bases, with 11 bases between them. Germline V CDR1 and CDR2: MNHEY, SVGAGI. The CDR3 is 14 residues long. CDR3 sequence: CASSSWDGNYGYTF. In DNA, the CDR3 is TGTGCCAGCAGTTCCTGGGACGGGAACTATGGCTACACCTTC.

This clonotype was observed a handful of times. CDR3 loop: CASSFSPGTGLETQYF. DNA for the CDR3: TGTGCCAGCAGTTTCTCGCCCGGGACAGGGCTAGAGACCCAGTACTTC. The chain joins TRBV12-3 or TRBV12-4 to TRBJ2-5, with 9 bases aligning to TRBD1. There are 16 residues in the CDR3. V shed 3 bases, J shed 4 bases, and the junction held 9 bases outside the gene matches.

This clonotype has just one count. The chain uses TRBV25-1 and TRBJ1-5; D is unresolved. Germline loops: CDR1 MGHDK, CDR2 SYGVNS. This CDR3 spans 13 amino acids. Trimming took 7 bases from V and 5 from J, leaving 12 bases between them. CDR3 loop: CASTGPGDQPQHF. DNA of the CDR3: TGTGCCAGCACCGGACCCGGAGATCAGCCCCAGCATTTT.

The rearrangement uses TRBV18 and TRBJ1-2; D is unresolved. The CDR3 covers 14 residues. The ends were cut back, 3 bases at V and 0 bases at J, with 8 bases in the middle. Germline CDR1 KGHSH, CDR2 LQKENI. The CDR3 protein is CASSPSITNYGYTF. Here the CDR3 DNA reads TGTGCCAGCTCACCCTCTATTACTAACTATGGCTACACCTTC.

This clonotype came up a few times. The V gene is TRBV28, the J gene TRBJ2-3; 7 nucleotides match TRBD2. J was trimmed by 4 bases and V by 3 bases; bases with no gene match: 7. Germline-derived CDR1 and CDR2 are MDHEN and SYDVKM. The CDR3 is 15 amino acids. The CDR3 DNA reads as TGTGCCAGCAGTTTCATGCGGGGAGGGGCAGATACGCAGTATTTT. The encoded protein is CASSFMRGGADTQYF.

CDR3 DNA sequence: TGCGCCAGCAGGGGCCGTGAAGGGGCGGTCTACGAGCAGTACTTC. This codes for CASRGREGAVYEQYF. The rearrangement uses TRBV10-2 and TRBJ2-7; D may be TRBD1 (5 bases). Germline V gene lookup returns CDR1 WSHSY and CDR2 SAAADI. The CDR3 totals 15 residues. Trimming took off 6 bases at V and 3 bases at J, with 18 bases between the two ends.

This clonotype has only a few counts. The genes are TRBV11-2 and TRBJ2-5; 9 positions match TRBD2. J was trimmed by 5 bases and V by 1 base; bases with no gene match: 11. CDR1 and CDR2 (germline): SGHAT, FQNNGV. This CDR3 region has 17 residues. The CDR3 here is CASSLVLSGGQGETQYF. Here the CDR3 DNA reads TGTGCCAGCAGCTTAGTTCTTAGCGGGGGCCAGGGGGAGACCCAGTACTTC.

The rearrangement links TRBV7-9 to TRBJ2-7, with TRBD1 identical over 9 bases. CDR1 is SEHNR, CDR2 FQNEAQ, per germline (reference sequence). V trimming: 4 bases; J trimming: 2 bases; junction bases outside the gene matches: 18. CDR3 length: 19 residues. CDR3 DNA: TGTGCCAGCAGCTCCGCCTGGACAGGGGAGAAGGGTAGGGCCTACGAGCAGTACTTC. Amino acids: CASSSAWTGEKGRAYEQYF.

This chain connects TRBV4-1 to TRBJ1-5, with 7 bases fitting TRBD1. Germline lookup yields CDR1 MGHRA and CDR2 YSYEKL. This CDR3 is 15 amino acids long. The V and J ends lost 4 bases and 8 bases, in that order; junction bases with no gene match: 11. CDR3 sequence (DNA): TGCGCCAGCAGCCGGGACAGCTTACGGGAGAAGCCCCAGCATTTT. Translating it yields CASSRDSLREKPQHF.

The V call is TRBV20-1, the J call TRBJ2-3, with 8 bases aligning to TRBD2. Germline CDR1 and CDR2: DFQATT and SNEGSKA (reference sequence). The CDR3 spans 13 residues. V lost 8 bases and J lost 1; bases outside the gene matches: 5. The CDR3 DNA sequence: TGCAGTTCCCTAGCGGGTGGCACAGATACGCAGTATTTT. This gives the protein CSSLAGGTDTQYF.